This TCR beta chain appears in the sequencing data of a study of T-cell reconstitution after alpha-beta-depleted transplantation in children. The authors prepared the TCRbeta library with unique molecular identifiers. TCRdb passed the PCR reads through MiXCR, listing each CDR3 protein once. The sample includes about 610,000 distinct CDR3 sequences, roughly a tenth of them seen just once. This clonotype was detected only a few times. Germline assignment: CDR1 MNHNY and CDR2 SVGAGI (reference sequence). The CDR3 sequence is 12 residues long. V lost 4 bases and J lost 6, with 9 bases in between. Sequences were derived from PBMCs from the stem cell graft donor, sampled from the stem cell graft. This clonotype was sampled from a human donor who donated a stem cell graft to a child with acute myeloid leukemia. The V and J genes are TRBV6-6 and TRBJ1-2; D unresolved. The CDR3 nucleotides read TGTGCCAGCAGTTCCTTCACCAATGGCTACACCTTC. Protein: CASSSFTNGYTF.